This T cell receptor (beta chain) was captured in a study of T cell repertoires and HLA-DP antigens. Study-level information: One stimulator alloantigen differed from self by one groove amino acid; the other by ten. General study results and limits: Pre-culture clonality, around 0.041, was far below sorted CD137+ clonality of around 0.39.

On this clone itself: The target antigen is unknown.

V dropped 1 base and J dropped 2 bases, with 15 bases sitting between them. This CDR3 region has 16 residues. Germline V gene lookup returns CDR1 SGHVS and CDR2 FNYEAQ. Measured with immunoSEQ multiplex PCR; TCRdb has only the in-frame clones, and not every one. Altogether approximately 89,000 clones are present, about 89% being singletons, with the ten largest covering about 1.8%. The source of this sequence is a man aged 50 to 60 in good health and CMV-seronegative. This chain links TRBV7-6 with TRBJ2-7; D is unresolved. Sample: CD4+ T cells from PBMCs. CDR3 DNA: TGTGCCAGCAGCTTAGGGGGATCGGTAGAAACCTACGAGCAGTACTTC. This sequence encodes CASSLGGSVETYEQYF. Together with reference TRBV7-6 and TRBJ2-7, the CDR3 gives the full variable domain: GAGVSQSPRYKVTKRGQDVALRCDPISGHVSLYWYRQALGQGPEFLTYFNYEAQQDKSGLPNDRFSAERPEGSISTLTIQRTEQRDSAMYRCASSLGGSVETYEQYFGPGTRLTVT.